This entry lists 13 T cell receptor beta chains sequenced from one sample in a study of early T cells in non-severe SARS-CoV-2 infection. TCRdb fed the 5' RACE reads into MiXCR, producing one record per CDR3 protein. The sample has 35,000 to 45,000 distinct CDR3 sequences, approximately 10% seen once; the top ten hold about 12%. Sequencing was done on a sample of whole blood. These receptors all stem from an adult who was a healthcare worker with PCR-confirmed SARS-CoV-2 infection or an uninfected control (not recorded which).

This clonotype has at least ten counts. The chain combines TRBV20-1 with TRBJ1-5; D perhaps matches TRBD1 (6 bases). The CDR3 loop spans 13 amino acids. V was clipped by 6 bases and J by 4 bases, with 13 bases between them. Looked up from germline, CDR1 is DFQATT and CDR2 is SNEGSKA (reference sequence). For the CDR3, the DNA is TGCAGTGCCCCCCGGGGGGCTAATCAGCCCCAGCATTTT. It specifies CSAPRGANQPQHF.

This clonotype came up many times. The CDR3 DNA reads as TGTGCCAGCAGCCCAGCGAGACAAGAGACCCAGTACTTC. Translation: CASSPARQETQYF. This sequence joins TRBV7-3 and TRBJ2-5; D not certain. Germline loops: CDR1 SGHTA, CDR2 FQGTGA. The CDR3 spans 13 residues. Trimming stripped 5 bases from V and 2 bases from J, with 9 bases between.

This clonotype was picked up many times. This sequence joins TRBV28 and TRBJ1-3; D call uncertain. Between the trimmed V and J ends, which lost 5 bases and 4 bases, there was a span of 12 bases. CDR1 and CDR2 (germline): MDHEN, SYDVKM. The CDR3 extends over 14 amino acids. For the CDR3, the DNA is TGTGCCAGCAGTCGGGCGGGAGCAGGAAACACCATATATTTT. Translated: CASSRAGAGNTIYF.

This chain joins TRBV12-3 or TRBV12-4 and TRBJ2-7, with 7 bases matching TRBD1. The CDR3 is made up of 13 amino acids. V shed 5 bases, J shed 2 bases, and the junction held 3 bases outside the gene matches. The CDR3 DNA reads as TGTGCCAGCAGTCGACAGGGTCCCTACGAGCAGTACTTC. Translation: CASSRQGPYEQYF.

In its sample, this clonotype was seen many times. The chain combines TRBV20-1 with TRBJ2-7; 8 nucleotides match TRBD1. CDR3 length: 14 residues. The germline V gene has CDR1 DFQATT and CDR2 SNEGSKA (reference sequence). V dropped 1 base and J dropped 3; count of bases not matched to a gene: 5. CDR3: CSARVGQGSYEQYF. The CDR3 nucleotides are TGCAGTGCTAGAGTTGGACAGGGAAGCTACGAGCAGTACTTC.

This clonotype was counted at least ten times. The J gene is TRBJ1-1, the V gene TRBV2, with 8 bases that match TRBD1. The V gene end was trimmed by 5 bases and the J gene end by 0 bases; junction bases not matched to a gene: 5. Looked up from germline, CDR1 is SNHLY and CDR2 is FYNNEI. The CDR3 contains 15 residues. The CDR3 nucleotides read TGTGCCAGCAGTCGGGACAGGATCATGAACACTGAAGCTTTCTTT. Translating it yields CASSRDRIMNTEAFF.

This clonotype was picked up a small number of times. The V gene is TRBV18, the J gene TRBJ1-2, with 8 bases identical to TRBD1. The ends lost 6 bases at V and 6 bases at J; junction bases unmatched: 6. Germline lookup yields CDR1 KGHSH and CDR2 LQKENI. CDR3 length: 13 residues. The CDR3 DNA reads TGTGCCAGCTCCTCCGGACAGGGCCATGGCTACACCTTC. Amino acids: CASSSGQGHGYTF.

This clonotype showed up many times. The V gene is TRBV7-2, the J gene TRBJ2-5; D not certain. V was cut by 5 bases and J by 2 bases, with 15 bases left in between. CDR1 and CDR2 (germline): SGHTA, FQGNSA. The CDR3 sequence is 15 residues long. CDR3 sequence: CASSPWRMSQETQYF. CDR3 sequence (DNA): TGTGCCAGCAGCCCCTGGAGAATGTCGCAAGAGACCCAGTACTTC.

The CDR3 reads CAIFRMTGDMAQYF. CDR3 coding DNA: TGTGCCATTTTTCGGATGACAGGGGACATGGCGCAGTACTTC. This sequence joins TRBV6-1 and TRBJ2-7, with TRBD1 identical over 8 bases. V gave up 10 bases and J gave up 9 bases; unmatched junction bases: 17. This CDR3 region has 14 residues. Looked up from germline, CDR1 is MNHNS and CDR2 is SASEGT.

The sample holds many counts of this clonotype. The rearrangement joins TRBV20-1 to TRBJ2-5; 7 bases line up with TRBD1. The CDR3 contains 13 residues. Trimming took 2 bases from V and 4 from J; bases not matched to a gene: 4. Germline lookup yields CDR1 DFQATT and CDR2 SNEGSKA (reference sequence). The CDR3 is CSARSTGLETQYF. For the CDR3, the DNA is TGCAGTGCTAGATCGACAGGGTTAGAGACCCAGTACTTC.

The rearrangement joins TRBV27 to TRBJ2-1; D may correspond to TRBD1 or TRBD2 (5 bases each). Trimming stripped 3 bases from V and 5 bases from J, with 14 bases between. The CDR3 length is 15 residues. Germline values: CDR1 MNHEY, CDR2 SMNVEV (reference sequence). CDR3 in DNA: TGTGCCAGCAGTTTGTCCACCGGGGCTAACAATGAGCAGTTCTTC. It codes for CASSLSTGANNEQFF.

This clonotype was recorded a few times. The chain joins TRBV5-6 to TRBJ2-1, with D perhaps matching TRBD1 or TRBD2 (5 bases each). The germline V gene has CDR1 SGHDT and CDR2 YYEEEE. The CDR3 totals 14 residues. Trimming removed 1 base from V and 2 bases from J, with 7 bases in between. The CDR3 sequence is CASSLMGPYNEQFF. For the CDR3, the DNA is TGTGCCAGCAGCTTGATGGGACCCTACAATGAGCAGTTCTTC.

This clonotype occurred many times. The genes are TRBV10-3 and TRBJ2-5, with a tentative D call TRBD2 (6 bases). The CDR3 totals 13 residues. Germline CDR1 ENHRY, CDR2 SYGVKD. V lost 5 bases to trimming and J lost 2 bases, with 9 bases between them. The CDR3 nucleotides are TGTGCCATCAGTTTTGGACTACAAGAGACCCAGTACTTC. Translated: CAISFGLQETQYF.